One sample yielded the 25 T cell receptor beta chains listed below, sequenced in a study of cytomegalovirus exposure and HLA in healthy donors. Sequencing used immunoSEQ multiplex PCR; TCRdb keeps in-frame clones, though not all of them. The sample holds 120,000 or so clones, 88% seen once. Sample: PBMCs. The receptors stem from a man younger than 30 in good health and CMV-seropositive.

The chain couples TRBV11-1 to TRBJ2-3; D is uncertain. Trimming left V 0 bases short and J 3 bases short, with 4 bases between. Germline V lookup: CDR1 SGHAT, CDR2 FQDESV (reference sequence). The CDR3 extends over 13 amino acids. The CDR3 loop is CASSLAATDTQYF. For the CDR3, the DNA is TGTGCCAGCAGCTTAGCGGCAACAGATACGCAGTATTTT.

This clone was detected once. Written as DNA, the CDR3 is TGCGCCAGCAGCTTGGCCTTTGAGACCCAGTACTTC. Its translation is CASSLAFETQYF. J is TRBJ2-5 and V is TRBV5-1; no definite D call. Germline CDR1 is SGHRS and CDR2 is YFSETQ. The CDR3 runs to 12 residues. Trimming cost V 0 bases and J 5 bases, with 5 bases left between them.

This clone was detected a few times. The chain recombines TRBV7-9 with TRBJ1-2; 7 positions match TRBD1. V shed 4 bases and J 6 bases; nucleotides not matched to a gene: 8. This CDR3 is 14 amino acids long. CDR1 and CDR2 (germline): SEHNR, FQNEAQ (reference sequence). CDR3 bases: TGTGCCAGCAGCTCGCCCCAGGGGGGACATGGCTACACCTTC. It specifies CASSSPQGGHGYTF. Drawing the rest from reference TRBV7-9 and TRBJ1-2, the complete variable domain is DTGVSQNPRHKITKRGQNVTFRCDPISEHNRLYWYRQTLGQGPEFLTYFQNEAQLEKSRLLSDRFSAERPKGSFSTLEIQRTEQGDSAMYLCASSSPQGGHGYTFGSGTRLTVV.

The chain uses TRBV13 and TRBJ2-3; TRBD2 matches at 7 bases. Unmatched junction bases numbered 6, after V lost 7 bases and J lost 2 bases. The CDR3 is made up of 14 amino acids. In germline, CDR1 is PRHDT, CDR2 FYEKMQ (reference sequence). The chain's CDR3 is CASTSGILTDTQYF. DNA for the CDR3: TGTGCCAGCACTAGCGGAATACTCACAGATACGCAGTATTTT.

This clone has just one count. This CDR3 reads CASSLSASSGNTIYF. The CDR3 DNA is TGTGCCAGCAGTTTGTCGGCTAGCTCTGGAAACACCATATATTTT. The chain joins TRBV28 to TRBJ1-3; D is unclear. The V gene lost 3 bases and the J gene lost 0 bases, with 9 bases spanning the gap. CDR3 size: 15 residues. Germline-derived CDR1 and CDR2 are MDHEN and SYDVKM.

The chain links TRBV27 to TRBJ2-3, with D perhaps matching TRBD2 (5 bases). CDR3 length: 15 residues. CDR1 and CDR2 (germline): MNHEY, SMNVEV (reference sequence). The germline V and J ends were trimmed by 2 bases and 3 bases, with 12 bases remaining between them. The CDR3 region is CASSLRPGRTDTQYF. CDR3 in DNA: TGTGCCAGCAGTTTACGTCCGGGAAGAACAGATACGCAGTATTTT.

The genes are TRBV16 and TRBJ2-7; 8 bases map to TRBD1. V trimming: 0 bases; J trimming: 4 bases; junction bases outside the gene matches: 5. Germline assignment: CDR1 KGHSY and CDR2 FQNENV. CDR3 size: 15 residues. The CDR3 spells CASSQSSDRGYEQYF. The CDR3 nucleotides read TGTGCCAGCAGCCAATCGTCCGACAGGGGTTACGAGCAGTACTTC.

The V gene is TRBV7-2, the J gene TRBJ2-3, with 9 bases lining up with TRBD2. Unmatched junction bases numbered 10, after V lost 0 bases and J lost 0 bases. Germline V gives CDR1 SGHTA, CDR2 FQGNSA. The CDR3 spans 19 residues. This CDR3 reads CASSLALVAGVTSTDTQYF. CDR3 sequence (DNA): TGTGCCAGCAGCTTAGCGTTGGTAGCGGGGGTGACTAGCACAGATACGCAGTATTTT.

The chain employs TRBV11-1 and TRBJ2-6; a possible D gene is TRBD2 (6 bases). V lost 6 bases to trimming and J lost 1 base, with 13 bases between them. CDR1 SGHAT and CDR2 FQDESV come from the germline V gene (reference sequence). This CDR3 region has 16 residues. The CDR3 DNA sequence: TGTGCCAGCAGTCGGGACTCAGGATCTGGGGCCAACGTCCTGACTTTC. It is translated as CASSRDSGSGANVLTF.

This clone occurred once. The chain recombines TRBV7-9 with TRBJ2-1, with a weak D call TRBD2 (6 bases). The CDR3 totals 15 residues. In germline, CDR1 is SEHNR, CDR2 FQNEAQ (reference sequence). Trimming took off 6 bases at V and 2 bases at J, with 14 bases between the two ends. For the CDR3, the DNA is TGTGCCAGCAGACTAGCCCTTGGAACCTACAATGAGCAGTTCTTC. Translation: CASRLALGTYNEQFF.

Turning to this clone: The same CDR3 also results from other DNA sequences found in this sample. The rearrangement uses TRBV5-1 and TRBJ2-5; 10 bases match TRBD2. In germline, CDR1 is SGHRS, CDR2 YFSETQ. The ends lost 0 bases at V and 1 base at J; junction bases unmatched: 3. CDR3 size: 16 residues. The CDR3 coding sequence is TGCGCCAGCAGCTTGGGAGCGGGGGGGCCCCAAGAGACCCAGTACTTC. Translating gives CASSLGAGGPQETQYF.

In this sample, this clone turned up once. The rearrangement uses TRBV5-6 and TRBJ2-7; tentatively, D is TRBD1 (6 bases). This CDR3 contains 16 residues. V shed 5 bases and J shed 1 base, with 19 bases lying between them. Germline V gene lookup returns CDR1 SGHDT and CDR2 YYEEEE. CDR3 region: CASRLDGTTFSYEQYF. DNA of the CDR3: TGTGCCAGCAGACTTGACGGGACAACCTTTTCCTACGAGCAGTACTTC.

V is TRBV28 and J is TRBJ1-1; no firm D call. The CDR3 totals 12 residues. Deletions cut 4 bases from V and 11 bases from J, with 14 bases between. Germline CDR1 is MDHEN and CDR2 is SYDVKM. CDR3 protein: CASSYSSRWAFF. The CDR3, as DNA: TGTGCCAGCAGTTACTCCTCCCGATGGGCTTTCTTT.

The chain recombines TRBV6-9 with TRBJ1-4; no firm D call. There are 14 residues in the CDR3. Per the germline V gene, CDR1 is MNHGY and CDR2 is SVAAGI. V gave up 3 bases and J gave up 7 bases, with 12 bases separating them. CDR3 residues: CASSYRWEVEKLFF. CDR3 DNA sequence: TGTGCCAGCAGTTACCGGTGGGAGGTTGAAAAACTGTTTTTT.

The rearrangement uses TRBV29-1 and TRBJ1-1, with D possibly TRBD1 on 5 matching bases. With 4 bases removed from V and 5 bases from J, the gap between germline ends came to 23 bases. The CDR3 is 16 amino acids. Germline CDR1 SQVTM, CDR2 ANQGSEA. CDR3 loop: CSVVPDRRGRGTEAFF. The CDR3 bases are TGCAGCGTTGTACCCGACAGACGTGGTAGGGGTACTGAAGCTTTCTTT.

V gene TRBV6-4 combines with J gene TRBJ2-3; the match to TRBD2 covers 10 bases. Trimming cost V 3 bases and J 2 bases; bases outside gene matches: 5. Germline CDR1 reads MRHNA; CDR2 reads SNTAGT. The CDR3 loop spans 16 amino acids. CDR3 coding DNA: TGTGCCAGCAGTGAGGTAGCGGGGGGAACCACAGATACGCAGTATTTT. It is translated as CASSEVAGGTTDTQYF.

This clone was counted only a few times. The chain uses TRBV6-1 and TRBJ2-5; the match to TRBD1 covers 10 bases. V trimming: 1 base; J trimming: 5 bases; junction bases outside the gene matches: 7. Germline CDR1 is MNHNS and CDR2 is SASEGT. The CDR3 loop spans 16 amino acids. This CDR3 reads CASSEGSGTGAETQYF. The CDR3 DNA is TGTGCCAGCAGTGAAGGATCCGGGACAGGGGCCGAGACCCAGTACTTC.

This clone has just a few counts. The V call is TRBV6-1, the J call TRBJ1-2; D gene uncertain. V gave up 3 bases and J gave up 5 bases, with 7 bases separating them. CDR1 is MNHNS and CDR2 is SASEGT in the germline V gene. The CDR3 sequence is 12 residues long. The CDR3 nucleotides are TGTGCCAGCAGTGACTGGGCGTATGGCTACACCTTC. Its protein is CASSDWAYGYTF.

The rearrangement links TRBV27 to TRBJ2-1; the D gene is possibly TRBD1 (5 bases). Trimming shortened V by 6 bases and J by 4 bases, and 19 bases separated the two germline ends. The CDR3 contains 16 residues. Per germline, CDR1 MNHEY and CDR2 SMNVEV (reference sequence). CDR3 protein: CASRMDIRDGYNEQFF. CDR3 in DNA: TGTGCCAGCAGGATGGACATCAGGGATGGGTACAATGAGCAGTTCTTC.

CDR3 sequence reads: CASSAGIAYEQYF. DNA of the CDR3: TGTGCCAGCAGCGCCGGGATAGCCTACGAGCAGTACTTC. The chain has TRBV7-9 and TRBJ2-7; D possibly corresponds to TRBD2 (5 bases). Trimming cost V 5 bases and J 2 bases, with 10 bases left between them. The CDR3 sequence is 13 residues long. The V gene's germline CDR1 is SEHNR and CDR2 FQNEAQ (reference sequence). Combining the CDR3 with reference TRBV7-9 and TRBJ2-7 gives the whole variable domain DTGVSQNPRHKITKRGQNVTFRCDPISEHNRLYWYRQTLGQGPEFLTYFQNEAQLEKSRLLSDRFSAERPKGSFSTLEIQRTEQGDSAMYLCASSAGIAYEQYFGPGTRLTVT.

The gene calls are TRBV7-6 and TRBJ1-6, with D unresolved. V gave up 1 base and J gave up 0 bases, with 4 bases separating them. CDR3 length equals 15 residues. From germline, CDR1 is SGHVS and CDR2 FNYEAQ. The DNA for the CDR3 is TGTGCCAGCAGCTTAGACACCTCCTATAATTCACCCCTCCACTTT. It yields the protein CASSLDTSYNSPLHF. Full variable domain (missing parts from reference TRBV7-6 and TRBJ1-6): GAGVSQSPRYKVTKRGQDVALRCDPISGHVSLYWYRQALGQGPEFLTYFNYEAQQDKSGLPNDRFSAERPEGSISTLTIQRTEQRDSAMYRCASSLDTSYNSPLHFGNGTRLTVT.

The gene calls are TRBV27 and TRBJ2-5; tentative D call: TRBD1 (6 bases). V was shortened by 4 bases and J by 3 bases, with 9 bases between the two germline ends. Germline lookup yields CDR1 MNHEY and CDR2 SMNVEV (reference sequence). The CDR3 is made up of 13 amino acids. The CDR3 loop is CASSWAGEETQYF. The CDR3 DNA is TGTGCCAGCAGTTGGGCAGGGGAAGAGACCCAGTACTTC.

In nucleotides, the CDR3 is TGTGCCACCCGGGACAGGGACACTGAAGCTTTCTTT. Encoded protein: CATRDRDTEAFF. The rearrangement uses TRBV10-3 and TRBJ1-1; 9 bases are a match to TRBD1. Losses at the gene ends were 10 bases for V and 3 bases for J; bases not matched to a gene: 3. From germline, CDR1 is ENHRY and CDR2 SYGVKD. The CDR3 extends over 12 amino acids.

Turning to this clone: The same CDR3 arises from other DNA sequences in this sample as well. V and J are TRBV19 and TRBJ1-5, with D possibly matching TRBD1 (6 bases). The CDR3 length is 13 residues. Deletions cut 3 bases from V and 4 bases from J, with 7 bases between. Looked up from germline, CDR1 is LNHDA and CDR2 is SQIVND (reference sequence). Here the CDR3 DNA reads TGTGCCAGTAGTATTACAGGGAATCAGCCCCAGCATTTT. As protein: CASSITGNQPQHF.

The rearrangement joins TRBV15 to TRBJ2-6, with D tentatively TRBD1 (6 bases). The length of the CDR3 is 14 residues. Germline V gene data show CDR1 as LNHNV and CDR2 as YYDKDF (reference sequence). V gave up 5 bases and J gave up 4 bases, with 9 bases separating them. CDR3 sequence: CATSLQGGANVLTF. The CDR3 bases are TGTGCCACCAGCCTTCAGGGGGGGGCCAACGTCCTGACTTTC. The full variable domain, in which reference TRBV15 and TRBJ2-6 provide the parts outside the CDR3, is DAMVIQNPRYQVTQFGKPVTLSCSQTLNHNVMYWYQQKSSQAPKLLFHYYDKDFNNEADTPDNFQSRRPNTSFCFLDIRSPGLGDTAMYLCATSLQGGANVLTFGAGSRLTVL.